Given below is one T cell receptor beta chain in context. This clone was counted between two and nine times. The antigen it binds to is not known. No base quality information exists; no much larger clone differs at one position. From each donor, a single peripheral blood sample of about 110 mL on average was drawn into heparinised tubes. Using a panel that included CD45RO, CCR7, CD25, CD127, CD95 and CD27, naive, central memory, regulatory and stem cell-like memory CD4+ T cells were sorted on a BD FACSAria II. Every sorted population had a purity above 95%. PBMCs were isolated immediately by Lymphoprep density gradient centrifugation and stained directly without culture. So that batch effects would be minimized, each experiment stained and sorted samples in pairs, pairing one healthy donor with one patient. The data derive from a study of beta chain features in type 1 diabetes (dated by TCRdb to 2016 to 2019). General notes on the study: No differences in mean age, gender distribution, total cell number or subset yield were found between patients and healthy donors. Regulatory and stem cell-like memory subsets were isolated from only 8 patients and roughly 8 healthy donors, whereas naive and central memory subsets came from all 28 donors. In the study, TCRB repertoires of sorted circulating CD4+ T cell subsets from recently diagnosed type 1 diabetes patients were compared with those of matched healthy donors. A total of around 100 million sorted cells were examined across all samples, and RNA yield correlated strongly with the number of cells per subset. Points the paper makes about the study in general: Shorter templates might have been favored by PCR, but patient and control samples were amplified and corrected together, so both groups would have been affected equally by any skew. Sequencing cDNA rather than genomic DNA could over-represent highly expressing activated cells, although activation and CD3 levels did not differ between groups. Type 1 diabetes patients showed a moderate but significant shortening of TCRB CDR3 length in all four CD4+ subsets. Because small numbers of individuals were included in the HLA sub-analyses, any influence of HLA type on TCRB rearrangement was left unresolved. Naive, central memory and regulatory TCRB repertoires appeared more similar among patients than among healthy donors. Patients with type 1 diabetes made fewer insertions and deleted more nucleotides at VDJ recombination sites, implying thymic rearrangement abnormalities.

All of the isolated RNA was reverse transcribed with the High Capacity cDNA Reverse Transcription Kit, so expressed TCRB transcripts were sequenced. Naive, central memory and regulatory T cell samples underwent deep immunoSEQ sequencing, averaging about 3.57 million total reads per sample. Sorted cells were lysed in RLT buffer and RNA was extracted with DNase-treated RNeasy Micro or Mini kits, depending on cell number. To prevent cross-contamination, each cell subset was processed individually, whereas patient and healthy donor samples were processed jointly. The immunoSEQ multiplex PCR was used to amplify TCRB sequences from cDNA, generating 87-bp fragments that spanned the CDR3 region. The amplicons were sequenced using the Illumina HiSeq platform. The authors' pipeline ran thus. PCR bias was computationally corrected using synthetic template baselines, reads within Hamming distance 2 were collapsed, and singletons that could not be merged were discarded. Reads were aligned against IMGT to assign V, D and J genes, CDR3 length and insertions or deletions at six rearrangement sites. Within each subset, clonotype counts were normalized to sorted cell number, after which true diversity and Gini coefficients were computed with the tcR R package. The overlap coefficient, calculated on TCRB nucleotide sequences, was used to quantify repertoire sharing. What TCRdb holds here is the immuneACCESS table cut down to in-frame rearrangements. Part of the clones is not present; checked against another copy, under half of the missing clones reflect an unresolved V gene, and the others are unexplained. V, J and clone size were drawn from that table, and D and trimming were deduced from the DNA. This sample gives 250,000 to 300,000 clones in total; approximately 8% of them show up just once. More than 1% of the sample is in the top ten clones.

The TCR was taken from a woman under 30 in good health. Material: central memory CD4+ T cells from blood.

The nucleotide sequence reads as follows: TGTGCCATCAGTGGGAGACAGGGCACCGGGGAGCTGTTTTTT. Protein translation: CAISGRQGTGELFF. The chain couples TRBV10-3 to TRBJ2-2; the central 7 bases match TRBD1. Based on the germline V gene, the CDR1 and CDR2 sequences are ENHRY and SYGVKD. The CDR3 numbers 14 residues from cysteine through phenylalanine. The DNA shown is the 42-base CDR3, in frame from base 1. Ends trimmed: V by 4 bases, J by 4 bases; bases unmatched to a gene: 3.